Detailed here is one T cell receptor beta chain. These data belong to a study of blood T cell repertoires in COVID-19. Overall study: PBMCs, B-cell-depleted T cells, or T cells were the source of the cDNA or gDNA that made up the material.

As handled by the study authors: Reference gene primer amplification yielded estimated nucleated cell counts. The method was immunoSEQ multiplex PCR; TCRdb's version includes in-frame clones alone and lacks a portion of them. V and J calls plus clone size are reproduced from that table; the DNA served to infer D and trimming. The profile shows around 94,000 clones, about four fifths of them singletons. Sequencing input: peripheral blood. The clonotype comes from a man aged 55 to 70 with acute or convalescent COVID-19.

In DNA form, the CDR3 reads TGTGCCAGCAGCCTCAGAGGTGGGCGGGGAAGCACAGATACGCAGTATTTT. Its protein product is CASSLRGGRGSTDTQYF. The chain carries TRBV3-1 (or the pseudogene TRBV3-2) and TRBJ2-3; D might be TRBD2 (6 bases). V dropped 4 bases and J dropped 0 bases, with 17 bases sitting between them. CDR3 size: 17 residues. Germline V gene sequence: CDR1 LGHDT, CDR2 YNNKEL (reference sequence).